This T cell receptor (beta chain) was found in a study of T cells expressing NK-cell markers. A 5'RACE template switching approach incorporating UMIs was used to make TCR beta cDNA. With the 5' RACE reads reprocessed, TCRdb shows one record per CDR3 protein and no DNA. Here the sample table reports 200,000 to 300,000 distinct CDR3 sequences. The CDR3 is 15 residues long. V is TRBV12-3 or TRBV12-4 and J is TRBJ2-7; TCRdb proposes TRBD1, but this gene call is untestable without DNA. The sequencing sample was made of blood T cells: a sorted CD56 or NKG2C T cell subset, CD4+ or CD8+ T cells, or bulk PBMC T cells (not recorded which). This receptor was taken from a young man in good health. The CDR3 reads CASSLRRDRVNEQYF.